This TCR beta chain comes out of a study of cytomegalovirus exposure and HLA in healthy donors. Notes on the study in general: Previous analysis showed most TCR beta V segments were productive about 90% or about 30% of the time. In a later analysis, most CMV-associated TCR beta chains appeared HLA-restricted.

The primer mix had 60 Vbeta and 13 Jbeta primers. Some clones are missing from TCRdb's copy, which holds only in-frame ones; the method was immunoSEQ multiplex PCR. The profile covers some 130,000 clones, with 75% to 80% appearing a single time and 2% to 2.5% taken by the ten largest. The CDR3 spans 12 residues. The V gene's germline CDR1 is MNHEY and CDR2 SVGAGI. The V and J ends lost 8 bases and 7 bases, in that order; junction bases with no gene match: 2. Turning to this clone: Its antigen remains unidentified.

The source of this sequence is a man younger than 40 in good health and CMV-seronegative. The sequencing input was PBMCs. The chain joins TRBV6-5 to TRBJ1-5, with 10 nucleotides matching TRBD1. The CDR3 is CASPTGGQPQHF. The CDR3, as DNA: TGTGCCAGCCCGACAGGGGGCCAGCCCCAGCATTTT.